The following is a T cell receptor beta chain sequence with its context. The antigen is unknown. The CDR3 contains 17 residues. V was shortened by 0 bases and J by 5 bases, with 19 bases between the two germline ends. Germline V gives CDR1 SEHNR, CDR2 FQNEAQ (reference sequence). The sample belongs to a study of CD8+ T cells in alopecia areata. Study-wide findings and caveats: A large proportion of expanded lesional clones were detected persisting in scalp and blood during tofacitinib.

cDNA serving as the sequencing template came from extracted, reverse transcribed RNA. Produced via immunoSEQ multiplex PCR; TCRdb's table is partial and in-frame only. The sample consists of about 64,000 clones, around 46% of them appearing once. The treatment is: oral pan-JAK inhibitor, 5-10 mg twice daily. This sequence originates from a human donor with alopecia areata. The sample here was CD8+ T cells sorted from blood, taken at approximately week 36, from a patient treated with tofacitinib. The chain couples TRBV7-9 to TRBJ2-5; no firm D call. In DNA form, the CDR3 reads TGTGCCAGCAGCTTAGCGCCGGATCAGCCAATGCGGGAGACCCAGTACTTC. Amino acids: CASSLAPDQPMRETQYF.